This T cell receptor (beta chain) was retrieved from a study of blood T cell repertoires in COVID-19. In the study overall: Sample material is recorded as cDNA or gDNA derived from T cells, B-cell-depleted T cells, or PBMCs.

In the authors' methods: Amplification from reference gene primers served as the basis for estimated nucleated cell counts. Profiling relied on immunoSEQ multiplex PCR, and the TCRdb table lists in-frame clones only, not all of them. That table furnishes V, J and clone size, whereas the DNA furnished D and trimming. Among about 240,000 clones listed, approximately 85% were seen once. This clone was picked up a small number of times. The length of the CDR3 is 12 residues. Germline V gene lookup returns CDR1 MNHEY and CDR2 SMNVEV (reference sequence). Trimming pared 5 bases from V and 3 bases from J, leaving 8 bases between.

The sample consisted of peripheral blood. The V and J genes are TRBV27 and TRBJ2-7; no clear D gene. This TCR was recovered from a man aged 45-60 years with COVID-19, enrolled during active disease. CDR3 loop: CASSRAGYEQYF. DNA for the CDR3: TGTGCCAGCAGTAGAGCCGGCTACGAGCAGTACTTC.